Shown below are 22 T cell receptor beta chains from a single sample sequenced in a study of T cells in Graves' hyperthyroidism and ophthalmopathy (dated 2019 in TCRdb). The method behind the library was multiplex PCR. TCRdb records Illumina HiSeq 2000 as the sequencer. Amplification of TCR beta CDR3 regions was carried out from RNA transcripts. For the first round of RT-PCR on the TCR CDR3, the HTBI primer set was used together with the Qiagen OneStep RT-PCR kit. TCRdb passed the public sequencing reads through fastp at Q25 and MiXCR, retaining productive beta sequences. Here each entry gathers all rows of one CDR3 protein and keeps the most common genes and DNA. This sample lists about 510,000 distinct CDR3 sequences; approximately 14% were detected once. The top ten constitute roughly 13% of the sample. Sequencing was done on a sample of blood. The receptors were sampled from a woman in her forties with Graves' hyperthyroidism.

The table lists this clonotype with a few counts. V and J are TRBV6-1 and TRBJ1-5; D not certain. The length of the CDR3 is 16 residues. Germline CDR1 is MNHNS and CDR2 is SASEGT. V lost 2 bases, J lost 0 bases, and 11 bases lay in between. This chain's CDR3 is CASSELGGSSNQPQHF. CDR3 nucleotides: TGTGCCAGCAGTGAACTAGGCGGATCTAGCAATCAGCCCCAGCATTTT.

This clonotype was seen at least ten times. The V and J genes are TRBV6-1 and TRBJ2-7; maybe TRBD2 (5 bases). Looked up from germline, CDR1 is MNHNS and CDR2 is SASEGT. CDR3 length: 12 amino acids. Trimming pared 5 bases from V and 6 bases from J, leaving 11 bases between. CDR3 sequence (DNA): TGTGCCAGCAGTTACGAGGGAGTCGAGCAGTACTTC. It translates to CASSYEGVEQYF.

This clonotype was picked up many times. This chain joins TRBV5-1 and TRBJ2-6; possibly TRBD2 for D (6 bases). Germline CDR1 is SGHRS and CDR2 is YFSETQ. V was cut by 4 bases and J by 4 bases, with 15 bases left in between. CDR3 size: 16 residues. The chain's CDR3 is CASSLSAGLGANVLTF. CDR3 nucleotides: TGCGCCAGCAGCCTGAGTGCGGGGCTGGGGGCCAACGTCCTGACTTTC.

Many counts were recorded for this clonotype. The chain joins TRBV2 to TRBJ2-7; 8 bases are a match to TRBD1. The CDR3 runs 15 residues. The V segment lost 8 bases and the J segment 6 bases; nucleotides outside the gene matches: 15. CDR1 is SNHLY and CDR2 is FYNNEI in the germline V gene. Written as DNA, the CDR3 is TGTGCCAGCGGAAGGACAGGGACGGAAACGGGCGAGCAGTACTTC. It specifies CASGRTGTETGEQYF.

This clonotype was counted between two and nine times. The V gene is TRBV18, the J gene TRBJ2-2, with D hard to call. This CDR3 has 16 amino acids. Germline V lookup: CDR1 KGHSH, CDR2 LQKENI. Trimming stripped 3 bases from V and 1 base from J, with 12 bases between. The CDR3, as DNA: TGTGCCAGCTCACCTGGCGGTTTAATGAACACCGGGGAGCTGTTTTTT. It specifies CASSPGGLMNTGELFF.

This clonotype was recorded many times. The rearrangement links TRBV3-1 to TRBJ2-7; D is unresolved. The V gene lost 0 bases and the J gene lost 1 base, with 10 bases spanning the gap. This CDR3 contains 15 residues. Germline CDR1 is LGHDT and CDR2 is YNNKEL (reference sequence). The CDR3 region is CASSQDMSGSYEQYF. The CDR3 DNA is TGTGCCAGCAGCCAAGATATGTCGGGTTCCTACGAGCAGTACTTC.

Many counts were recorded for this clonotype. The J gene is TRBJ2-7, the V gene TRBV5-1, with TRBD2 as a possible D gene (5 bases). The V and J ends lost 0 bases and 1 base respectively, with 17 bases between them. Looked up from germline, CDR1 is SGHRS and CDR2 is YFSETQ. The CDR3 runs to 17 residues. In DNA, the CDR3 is TGCGCCAGCAGCTTGGGACTGGGGAGCGGAGAGTCCTACGAGCAGTACTTC. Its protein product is CASSLGLGSGESYEQYF.

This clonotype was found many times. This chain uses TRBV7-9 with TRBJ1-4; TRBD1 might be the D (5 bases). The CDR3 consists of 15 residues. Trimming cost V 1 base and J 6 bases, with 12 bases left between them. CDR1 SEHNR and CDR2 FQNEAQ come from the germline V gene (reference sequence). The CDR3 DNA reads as TGTGCCAGCAGCTTAGGGGGCCGGGATTATGAAAAACTGTTTTTT. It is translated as CASSLGGRDYEKLFF.

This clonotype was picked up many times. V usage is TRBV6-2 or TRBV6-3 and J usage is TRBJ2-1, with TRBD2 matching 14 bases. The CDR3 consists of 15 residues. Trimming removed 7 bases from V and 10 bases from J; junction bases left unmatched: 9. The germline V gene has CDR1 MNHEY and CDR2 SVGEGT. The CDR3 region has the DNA TGTGCCAGCACCAAACAGGGACTAGCGGGGGAAGAGCAGTTCTTC. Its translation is CASTKQGLAGEEQFF.

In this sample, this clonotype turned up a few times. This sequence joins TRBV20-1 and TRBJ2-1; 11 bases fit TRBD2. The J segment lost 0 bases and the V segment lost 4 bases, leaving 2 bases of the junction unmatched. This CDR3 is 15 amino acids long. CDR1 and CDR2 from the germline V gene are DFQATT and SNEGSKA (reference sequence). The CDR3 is CSANSGRDSYNEQFF. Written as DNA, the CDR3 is TGCAGTGCTAATAGCGGGAGGGACTCCTACAATGAGCAGTTCTTC.

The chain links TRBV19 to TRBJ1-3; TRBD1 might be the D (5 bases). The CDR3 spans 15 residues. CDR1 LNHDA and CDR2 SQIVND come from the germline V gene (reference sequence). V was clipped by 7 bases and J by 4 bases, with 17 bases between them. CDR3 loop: CASNEGQGEGNTIYF. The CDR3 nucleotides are TGTGCCAGTAACGAAGGGCAGGGAGAAGGAAACACCATATATTTT.

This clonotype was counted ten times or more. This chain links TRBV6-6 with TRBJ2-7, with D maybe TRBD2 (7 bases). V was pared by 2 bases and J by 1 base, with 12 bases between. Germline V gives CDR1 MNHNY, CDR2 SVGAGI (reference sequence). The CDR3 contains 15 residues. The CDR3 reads CASSYGGAGSYEQYF. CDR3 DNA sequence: TGTGCCAGCAGTTACGGGGGGGCAGGATCCTACGAGCAGTACTTC.

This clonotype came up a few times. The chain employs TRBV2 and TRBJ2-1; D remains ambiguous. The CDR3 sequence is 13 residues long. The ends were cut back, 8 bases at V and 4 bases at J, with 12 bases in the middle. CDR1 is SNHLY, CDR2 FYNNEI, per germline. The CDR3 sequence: CASGGGGYNEQFF. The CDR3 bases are TGTGCCAGCGGCGGCGGTGGGTACAATGAGCAGTTCTTC.

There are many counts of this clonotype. CDR3 in amino acids: CASSPTSGRVDTQYF. The CDR3 nucleotides are TGTGCCAGCAGTCCGACTAGCGGGAGGGTGGATACGCAGTATTTT. V gene TRBV28 combines with J gene TRBJ2-3; 14 nucleotides line up with TRBD2. V lost 5 bases and J lost 6; bases outside the gene matches: 4. This CDR3 comprises 15 residues. Germline V gene data show CDR1 as MDHEN and CDR2 as SYDVKM.

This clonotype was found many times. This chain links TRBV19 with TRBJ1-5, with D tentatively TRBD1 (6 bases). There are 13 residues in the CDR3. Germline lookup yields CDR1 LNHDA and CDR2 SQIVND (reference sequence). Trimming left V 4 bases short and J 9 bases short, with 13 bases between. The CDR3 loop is CASSTTGPGPQHF. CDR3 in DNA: TGTGCCAGTAGTACTACAGGGCCCGGGCCCCAGCATTTT. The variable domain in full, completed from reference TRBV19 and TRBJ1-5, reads DGGITQSPKYLFRKEGQNVTLSCEQNLNHDAMYWYRQDPGQGLRLIYYSQIVNDFQKGDIAEGYSVSREKKESFPLTVTSAQKNPTAFYLCASSTTGPGPQHFGDGTRLSIL.

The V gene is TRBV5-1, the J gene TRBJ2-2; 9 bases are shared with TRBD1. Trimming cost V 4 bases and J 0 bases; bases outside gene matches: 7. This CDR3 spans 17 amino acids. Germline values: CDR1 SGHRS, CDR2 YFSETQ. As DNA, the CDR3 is TGCGCCAGCAGCGTGGACAGGGGAGGAGCGAACACCGGGGAGCTGTTTTTT. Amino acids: CASSVDRGGANTGELFF.

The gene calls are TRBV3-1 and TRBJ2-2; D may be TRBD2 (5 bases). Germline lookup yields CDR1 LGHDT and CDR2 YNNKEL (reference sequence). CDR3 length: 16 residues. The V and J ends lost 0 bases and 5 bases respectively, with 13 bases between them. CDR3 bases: TGTGCCAGCAGCCAAGAACTCGGTTCGGGGACCGGGGAGCTGTTTTTT. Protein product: CASSQELGSGTGELFF.

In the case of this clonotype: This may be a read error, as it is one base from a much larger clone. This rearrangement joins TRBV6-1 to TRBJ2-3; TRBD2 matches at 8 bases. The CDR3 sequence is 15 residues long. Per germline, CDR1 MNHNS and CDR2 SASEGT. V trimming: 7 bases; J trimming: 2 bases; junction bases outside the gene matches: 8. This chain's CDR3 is CASTEISGNTDTQYF. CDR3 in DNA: TGTGCCAGCACCGAAATTAGCGGGAACACAGATACGCAGTATTTT.

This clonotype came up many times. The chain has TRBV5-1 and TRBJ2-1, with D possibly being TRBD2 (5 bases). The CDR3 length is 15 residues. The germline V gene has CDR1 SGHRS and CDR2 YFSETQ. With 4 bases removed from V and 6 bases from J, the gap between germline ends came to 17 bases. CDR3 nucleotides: TGCGCCAGCAGCCCCGATGAGGGCCTTGTCAATGAGCAGTTCTTC. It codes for CASSPDEGLVNEQFF.

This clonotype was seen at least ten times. The CDR3 here is CASSLPYEKLFF. As DNA, the CDR3 is TGTGCCAGCAGCCTACCATACGAAAAACTGTTTTTT. This chain joins TRBV3-1 and TRBJ1-4; D gene uncertain. Trimming shortened V by 4 bases and J by 8 bases, and 8 bases separated the two germline ends. Germline V CDR1 and CDR2: LGHDT, YNNKEL (reference sequence). The CDR3 is 12 amino acids.

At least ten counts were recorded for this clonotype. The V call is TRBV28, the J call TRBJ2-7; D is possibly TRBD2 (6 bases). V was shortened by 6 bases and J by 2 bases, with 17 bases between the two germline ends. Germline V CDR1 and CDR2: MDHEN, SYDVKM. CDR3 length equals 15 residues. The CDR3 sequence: CASRAEGSGPYEQYF. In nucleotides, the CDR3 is TGTGCCAGCAGGGCGGAAGGTAGCGGTCCCTACGAGCAGTACTTC.

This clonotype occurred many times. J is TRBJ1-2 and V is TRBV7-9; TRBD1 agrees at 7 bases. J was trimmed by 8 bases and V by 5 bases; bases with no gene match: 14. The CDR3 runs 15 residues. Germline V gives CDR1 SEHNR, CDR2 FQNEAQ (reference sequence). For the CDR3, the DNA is TGTGCCAGCAGCACGGCCGGGACAGAGAGGCTGGGCTACACCTTC. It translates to CASSTAGTERLGYTF.